This is a list of T cell receptor beta chains from one sample in a study of spatial heterogeneity in lung cancer. A single record per CDR3 protein comes from TCRdb applying MiXCR to the 5' RACE reads. The repertoire has about 82,000 distinct CDR3 sequences, 10% to 15% of them found once; the top ten carry around 4.3%. The sample in question was PBMCs, obtained at surgery. These receptors were obtained from a male donor with early-stage non-small cell lung cancer. CDR3s include the opening cysteine and the closing phenylalanine or tryptophan. A D gene is named only where the DNA matches it firmly. Clone size, where shown, is once, few, many, or a class for clones that have expanded.

TRBV20-1	TRBJ2-1	TRBD2	-	CSARDRRLAGENEQFF	TGCAGTGCTAGAGATCGGAGACTAGCGGGAGAGAATGAGCAGTTCTTC
TRBV20-1	TRBJ1-2	-	-	CSARDVGGGLNYGYTF	TGCAGTGCTAGAGATGTGGGAGGGGGTTTAAACTATGGCTACACCTTC
TRBV9	TRBJ2-7	-	few	CASSVRIPKFKPRGARCYEQYF	TGTGCCAGCAGCGTAAGAATCCCAAAGTTTAAACCCCGTGGGGCAAGATGCTACGAGCAGTACTTC
TRBV20-1	TRBJ2-1	TRBD2	-	CSARDRTRVEQFF	TGCAGTGCTAGAGATCGGACTAGGGTTGAGCAGTTCTTC
TRBV3-1	TRBJ1-2	-	many	CASSQESRTALYGYTF	TGTGCCAGCAGCCAAGAGTCCCGGACAGCCCTATATGGCTACACCTTC
TRBV6-5	TRBJ1-5	-	few	CASSLGGGPNQPQHF	TGTGCCAGCAGCCTGGGGGGGGGACCGAATCAGCCCCAGCATTTT
TRBV30	TRBJ2-5	-	few	CAWTYTQETQYF	TGTGCCTGGACTTACACGCAAGAGACCCAGTACTTC
TRBV29-1	TRBJ1-2	-	-	CSVFTGNYGYTF	TGCAGCGTTTTTACAGGGAACTATGGCTACACCTTC
TRBV3-1	TRBJ1-2	-	many	CASSQSGSGEIYGYTF	TGTGCCAGCAGCCAATCGGGGTCAGGGGAGATCTATGGCTACACCTTC
TRBV18	TRBJ1-5	-	-	CASSRYREDRDQPQHF	TGTGCCAGCTCACGCTACAGGGAAGATCGGGATCAGCCCCAGCATTTT
TRBV19	TRBJ1-5	-	many	CASSLPGNQPQHF	TGTGCCAGTAGCCTACCAGGGAATCAGCCCCAGCATTTT
TRBV5-4	TRBJ1-2	TRBD1	-	CASSLARQGGSRSGYTF	TGTGCCAGCAGCTTGGCCAGACAGGGGGGGAGTCGGAGTGGCTACACCTTC